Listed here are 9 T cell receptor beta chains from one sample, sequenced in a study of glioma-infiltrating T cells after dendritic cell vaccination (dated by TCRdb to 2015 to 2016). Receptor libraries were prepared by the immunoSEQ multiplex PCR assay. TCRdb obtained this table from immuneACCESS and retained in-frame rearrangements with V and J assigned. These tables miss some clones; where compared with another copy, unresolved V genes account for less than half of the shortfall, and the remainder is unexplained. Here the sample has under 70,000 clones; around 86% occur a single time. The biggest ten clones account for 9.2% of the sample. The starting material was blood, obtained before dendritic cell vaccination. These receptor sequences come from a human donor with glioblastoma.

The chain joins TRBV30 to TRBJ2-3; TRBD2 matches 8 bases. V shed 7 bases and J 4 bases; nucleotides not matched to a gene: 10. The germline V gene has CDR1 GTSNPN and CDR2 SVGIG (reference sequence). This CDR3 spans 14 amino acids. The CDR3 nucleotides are TGTGCCTCCACGGGGGGGGGCCGATCAGATACGCAGTATTTT. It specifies CASTGGGRSDTQYF.

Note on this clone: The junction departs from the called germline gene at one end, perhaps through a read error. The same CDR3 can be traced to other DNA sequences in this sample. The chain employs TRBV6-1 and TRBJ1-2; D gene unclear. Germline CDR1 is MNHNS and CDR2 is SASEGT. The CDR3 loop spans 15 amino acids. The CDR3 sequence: CASSEALPGVGGYTF. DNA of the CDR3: TGTGCCAGCAGCGAAGCGCTTCCCGGGGTTGGTGGCTACACCTTC.

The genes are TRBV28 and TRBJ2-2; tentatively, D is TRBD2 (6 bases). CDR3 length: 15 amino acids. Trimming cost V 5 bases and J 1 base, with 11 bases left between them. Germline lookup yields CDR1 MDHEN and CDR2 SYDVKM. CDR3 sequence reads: CASSTPGGNTGELFF. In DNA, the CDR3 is TGTGCCAGCAGTACCCCCGGGGGGAACACCGGGGAGCTGTTTTTT. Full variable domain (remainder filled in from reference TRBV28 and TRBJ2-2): DVKVTQSSRYLVKRTGEKVFLECVQDMDHENMFWYRQDPGLGLRLIYFSYDVKMKEKGDIPEGYSVSREKKERFSLILESASTNQTSMYLCASSTPGGNTGELFFGEGSRLTVL.

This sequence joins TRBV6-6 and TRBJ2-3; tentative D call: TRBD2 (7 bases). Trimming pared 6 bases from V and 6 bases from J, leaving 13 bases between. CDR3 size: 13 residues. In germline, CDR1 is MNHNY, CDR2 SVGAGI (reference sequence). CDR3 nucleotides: TGTGCCAGCAGGTTCGGGGGGCGGGATACGCAGTATTTT. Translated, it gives CASRFGGRDTQYF.

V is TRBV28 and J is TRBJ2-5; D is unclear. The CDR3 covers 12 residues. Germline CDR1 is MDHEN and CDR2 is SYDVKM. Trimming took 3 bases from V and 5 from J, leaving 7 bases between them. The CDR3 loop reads CASSFSPETQYF. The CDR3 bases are TGTGCCAGCAGTTTCTCTCCGGAGACCCAGTACTTC.

The CDR3 DNA reads as TGTGCCTGGAGTACATCGTCCTTCAATCAGCCCCAGCATTTT. It specifies CAWSTSSFNQPQHF. The gene calls are TRBV30 and TRBJ1-5, with unresolved D. Between the trimmed V and J ends, which lost 2 bases and 3 bases, there was a span of 11 bases. In germline, CDR1 is GTSNPN, CDR2 SVGIG (reference sequence). CDR3 length: 14 amino acids.

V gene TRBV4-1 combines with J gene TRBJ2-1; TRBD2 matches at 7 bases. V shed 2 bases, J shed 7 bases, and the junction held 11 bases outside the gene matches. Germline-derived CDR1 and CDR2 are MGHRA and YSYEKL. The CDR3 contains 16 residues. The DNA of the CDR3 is TGCGCCAGCAGCCAACTCCTAGCGGCAAACCGGAATGAGCAGTTCTTC. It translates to CASSQLLAANRNEQFF.

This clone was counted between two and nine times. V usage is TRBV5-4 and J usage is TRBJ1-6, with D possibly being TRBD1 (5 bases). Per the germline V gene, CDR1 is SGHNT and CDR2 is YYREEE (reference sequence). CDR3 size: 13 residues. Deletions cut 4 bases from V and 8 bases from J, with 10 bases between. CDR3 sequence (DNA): TGTGCCAGCAGCACAGGAGGGCATTCACCCCTCCACTTT. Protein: CASSTGGHSPLHF.

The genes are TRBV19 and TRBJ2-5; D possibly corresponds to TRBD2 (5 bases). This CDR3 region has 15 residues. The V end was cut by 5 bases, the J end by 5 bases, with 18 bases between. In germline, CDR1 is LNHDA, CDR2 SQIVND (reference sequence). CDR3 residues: CASSPLLASRETQYF. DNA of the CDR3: TGTGCCAGTAGTCCGTTGCTGGCTAGCAGGGAGACCCAGTACTTC.